These 8 T cell receptor beta chains share one sample of origin, sequenced in a study of T cells after yellow fever vaccination. Each CDR3 protein is one row after TCRdb ran MiXCR on the 5' RACE reads. The table lists 300,000 to 400,000 distinct CDR3 sequences, 8.7% of them singletons. The sample was PBMCs, taken on the day of the first yellow fever vaccination. The receptors originated from a man aged 18 to 30 who received the YFV17D yellow fever vaccine.

J is TRBJ2-5 and V is TRBV4-1; D unclear. Germline V gives CDR1 MGHRA, CDR2 YSYEKL. V dropped 6 bases and J dropped 2 bases, with 16 bases sitting between them. This CDR3 spans 15 amino acids. The CDR3 reads CASRTIAVSQETQYF. The CDR3 DNA reads TGCGCCAGCAGGACGATCGCGGTTAGTCAAGAGACCCAGTACTTC.

The chain recombines TRBV11-2 with TRBJ2-7; D is unresolved. CDR1 and CDR2 (germline): SGHAT, FQNNGV. The CDR3 has 14 residues. V gave up 5 bases and J gave up 6 bases, with 17 bases separating them. CDR3 nucleotides: TGTGCCAGCAGCCCGCCCTTGGTTATTTTCGAGCAGTACTTC. Translation gives CASSPPLVIFEQYF.

J is TRBJ1-5 and V is TRBV12-3 or TRBV12-4; 7 bases align to TRBD1. V dropped 4 bases and J dropped 6; count of bases not matched to a gene: 3. The CDR3 runs to 13 residues. CDR3 sequence (DNA): TGTGCCAGCAGTTCAGGGGGAAGTCAGCCCCAGCATTTT. Encoded protein: CASSSGGSQPQHF.

This clonotype was counted only a few times. The V call is TRBV12-3 or TRBV12-4, the J call TRBJ1-1, with D perhaps TRBD1 (5 bases). Deletions cut 3 bases from V and 8 bases from J, with 7 bases between. This CDR3 is 11 amino acids long. This CDR3 is CASSFGGEAFF. The CDR3 DNA reads TGTGCCAGCAGTTTCGGGGGGGAAGCTTTCTTT.

V gene TRBV20-1 combines with J gene TRBJ2-7; no clear D gene. CDR1 DFQATT and CDR2 SNEGSKA come from the germline V gene (reference sequence). Deletions cut 3 bases from V and 1 base from J, with 10 bases between. The CDR3 length is 13 residues. The CDR3 region has the DNA TGCAGTGCTAGGCCCCCCAGATCCTACGAGCAGTACTTC. Translating gives CSARPPRSYEQYF.

This clonotype was detected many times. V is TRBV4-1 and J is TRBJ2-7; 9 bases map to TRBD2. This CDR3 comprises 13 residues. J gave up 5 bases and V 8 bases, and 7 bases lay outside the gene matches. Germline CDR1 and CDR2: MGHRA and YSYEKL. The CDR3: CASGPLAGDEQYF. The CDR3 bases are TGCGCCAGCGGGCCCTTAGCGGGGGACGAGCAGTACTTC.

This clonotype was observed a handful of times. The gene calls are TRBV5-4 and TRBJ2-3; D is uncertain. The CDR3 is 15 residues long. Trimming shortened V by 0 bases and J by 5 bases, and 13 bases separated the two germline ends. Germline V gives CDR1 SGHNT, CDR2 YYREEE (reference sequence). The CDR3 DNA is TGTGCCAGCAGCTTGGCCATGAGGTGGGGAGATACGCAGTATTTT. Its protein is CASSLAMRWGDTQYF.

V gene TRBV27 combines with J gene TRBJ1-5; D is possibly TRBD1 (6 bases). Trimming took off 6 bases at V and 0 bases at J, with 21 bases between the two ends. The CDR3 has 18 residues. Germline CDR1 is MNHEY and CDR2 is SMNVEV (reference sequence). The CDR3 DNA reads TGTGCCAGCAGAAGTACAGGGTTTGCTTCGGATAGCAATCAGCCCCAGCATTTT. Amino acid sequence: CASRSTGFASDSNQPQHF.